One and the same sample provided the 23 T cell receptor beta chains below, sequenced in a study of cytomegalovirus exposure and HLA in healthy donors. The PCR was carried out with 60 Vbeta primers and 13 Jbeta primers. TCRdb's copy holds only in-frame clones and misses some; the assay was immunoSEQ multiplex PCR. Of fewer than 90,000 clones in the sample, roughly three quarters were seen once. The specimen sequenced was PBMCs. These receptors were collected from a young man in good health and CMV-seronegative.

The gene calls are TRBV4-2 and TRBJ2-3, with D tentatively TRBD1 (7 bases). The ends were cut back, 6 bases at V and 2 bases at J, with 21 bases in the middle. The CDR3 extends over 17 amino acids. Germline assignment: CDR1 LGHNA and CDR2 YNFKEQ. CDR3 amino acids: CASRQGFSGGNTDTQYF. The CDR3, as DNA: TGTGCCAGCAGACAGGGGTTTTCCGGGGGAAACACAGATACGCAGTATTTT.

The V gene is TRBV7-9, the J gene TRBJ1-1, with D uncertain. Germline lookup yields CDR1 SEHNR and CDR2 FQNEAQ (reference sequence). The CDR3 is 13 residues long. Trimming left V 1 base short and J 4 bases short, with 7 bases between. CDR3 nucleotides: TGTGCCAGCAGCTTAGGCGAGAGCACTGAAGCTTTCTTT. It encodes CASSLGESTEAFF.

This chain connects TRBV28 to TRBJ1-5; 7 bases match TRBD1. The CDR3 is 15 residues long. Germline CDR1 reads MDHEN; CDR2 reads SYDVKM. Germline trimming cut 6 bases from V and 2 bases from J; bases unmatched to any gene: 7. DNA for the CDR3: TGTGCCAGCAGCTATAGGGGGCGAGGCAATCAGCCCCAGCATTTT. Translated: CASSYRGRGNQPQHF.

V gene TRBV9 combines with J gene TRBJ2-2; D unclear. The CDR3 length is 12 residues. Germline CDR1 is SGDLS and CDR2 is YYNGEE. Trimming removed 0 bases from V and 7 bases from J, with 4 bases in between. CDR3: CASSVVYGELFF. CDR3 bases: TGTGCCAGCAGCGTAGTTTACGGGGAGCTGTTTTTT.

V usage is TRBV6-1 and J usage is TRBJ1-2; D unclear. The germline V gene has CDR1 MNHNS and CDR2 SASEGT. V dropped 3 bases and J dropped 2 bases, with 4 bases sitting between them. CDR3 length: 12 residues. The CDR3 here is CASSDENYGYTF. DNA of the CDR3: TGTGCCAGCAGTGATGAGAACTATGGCTACACCTTC.

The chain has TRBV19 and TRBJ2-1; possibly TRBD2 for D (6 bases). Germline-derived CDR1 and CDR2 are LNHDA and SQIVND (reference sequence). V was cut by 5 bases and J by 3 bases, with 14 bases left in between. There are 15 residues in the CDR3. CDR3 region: CASSLKGTDYNEQFF. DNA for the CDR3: TGTGCCAGTAGTCTAAAGGGGACTGACTACAATGAGCAGTTCTTC. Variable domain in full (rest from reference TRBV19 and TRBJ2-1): DGGITQSPKYLFRKEGQNVTLSCEQNLNHDAMYWYRQDPGQGLRLIYYSQIVNDFQKGDIAEGYSVSREKKESFPLTVTSAQKNPTAFYLCASSLKGTDYNEQFFGPGTRLTVL.

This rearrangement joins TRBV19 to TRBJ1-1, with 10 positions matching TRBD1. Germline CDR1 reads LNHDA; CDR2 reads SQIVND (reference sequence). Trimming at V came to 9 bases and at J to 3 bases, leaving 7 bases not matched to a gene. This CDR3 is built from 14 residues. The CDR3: CASDRGRSDTEAFF. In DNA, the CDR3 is TGTGCCAGCGACAGGGGGCGATCGGACACTGAAGCTTTCTTT.

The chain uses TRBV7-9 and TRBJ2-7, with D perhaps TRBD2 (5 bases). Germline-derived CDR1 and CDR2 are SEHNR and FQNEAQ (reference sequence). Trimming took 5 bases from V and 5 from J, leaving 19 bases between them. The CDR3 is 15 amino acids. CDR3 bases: TGTGCCAGCAGCGGATTACAGAGGGCGGTCCACGAGCAGTACTTC. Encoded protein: CASSGLQRAVHEQYF. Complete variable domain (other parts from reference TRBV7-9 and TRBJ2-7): DTGVSQNPRHKITKRGQNVTFRCDPISEHNRLYWYRQTLGQGPEFLTYFQNEAQLEKSRLLSDRFSAERPKGSFSTLEIQRTEQGDSAMYLCASSGLQRAVHEQYFGPGTRLTVT.

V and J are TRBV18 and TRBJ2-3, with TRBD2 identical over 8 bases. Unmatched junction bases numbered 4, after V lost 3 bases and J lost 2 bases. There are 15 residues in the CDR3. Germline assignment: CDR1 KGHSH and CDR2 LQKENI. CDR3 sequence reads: CASSPLAGFTDTQYF. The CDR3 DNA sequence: TGTGCCAGCTCACCCTTAGCGGGGTTCACAGATACGCAGTATTTT. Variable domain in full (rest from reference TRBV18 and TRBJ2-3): NAGVMQNPRHLVRRRGQEARLRCSPMKGHSHVYWYRQLPEEGLKFMVYLQKENIIDESGMPKERFSAEFPKEGPSILRIQQVVRGDSAAYFCASSPLAGFTDTQYFGPGTRLTVL.

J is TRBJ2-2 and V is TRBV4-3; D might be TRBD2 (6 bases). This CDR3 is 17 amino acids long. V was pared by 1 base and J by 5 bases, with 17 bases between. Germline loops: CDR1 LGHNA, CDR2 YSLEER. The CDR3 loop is CASSQARGRKWTGELFF. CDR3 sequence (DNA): TGCGCCAGCAGCCAAGCCCGGGGGAGGAAGTGGACCGGGGAGCTGTTTTTT.

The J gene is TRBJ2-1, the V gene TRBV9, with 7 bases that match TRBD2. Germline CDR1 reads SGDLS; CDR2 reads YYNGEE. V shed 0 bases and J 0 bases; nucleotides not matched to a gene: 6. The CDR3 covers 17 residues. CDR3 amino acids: CASSVGQAGFSYNEQFF. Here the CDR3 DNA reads TGTGCCAGCAGCGTAGGCCAAGCGGGATTCTCCTACAATGAGCAGTTCTTC.

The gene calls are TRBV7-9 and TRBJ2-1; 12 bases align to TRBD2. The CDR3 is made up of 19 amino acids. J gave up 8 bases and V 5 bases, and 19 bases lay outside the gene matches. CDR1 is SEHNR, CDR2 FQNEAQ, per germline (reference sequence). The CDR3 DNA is TGTGCCAGCAGCCGACTCACTAGCGGGAGGTTGCAGAGTTCGGATGAGCAGTTCTTC. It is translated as CASSRLTSGRLQSSDEQFF. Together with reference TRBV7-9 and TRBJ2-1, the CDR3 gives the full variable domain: DTGVSQNPRHKITKRGQNVTFRCDPISEHNRLYWYRQTLGQGPEFLTYFQNEAQLEKSRLLSDRFSAERPKGSFSTLEIQRTEQGDSAMYLCASSRLTSGRLQSSDEQFFGPGTRLTVL.

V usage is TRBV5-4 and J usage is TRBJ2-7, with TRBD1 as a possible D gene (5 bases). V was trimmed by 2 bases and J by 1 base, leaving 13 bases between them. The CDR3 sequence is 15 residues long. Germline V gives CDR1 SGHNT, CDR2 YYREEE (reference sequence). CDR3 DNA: TGTGCCAGCAGCTTCGGGCCTCAGGGATCCTACGAGCAGTACTTC. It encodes CASSFGPQGSYEQYF.

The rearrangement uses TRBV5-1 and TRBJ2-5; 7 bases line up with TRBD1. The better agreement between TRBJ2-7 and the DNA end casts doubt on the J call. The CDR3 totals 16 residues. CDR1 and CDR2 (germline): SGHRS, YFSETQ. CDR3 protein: CASSRKGQLHEYEQYF. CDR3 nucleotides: TGCGCCAGCAGCAGGAAGGGACAGCTTCACGAGTACGAGCAGTACTTC.

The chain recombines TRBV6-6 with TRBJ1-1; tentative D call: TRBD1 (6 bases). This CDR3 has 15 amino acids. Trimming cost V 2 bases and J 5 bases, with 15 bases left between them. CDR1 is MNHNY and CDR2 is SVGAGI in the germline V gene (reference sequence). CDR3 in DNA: TGTGCCAGCAGTTACCACCCGGGGGGCCCTACTGAAGCTTTCTTT. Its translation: CASSYHPGGPTEAFF.

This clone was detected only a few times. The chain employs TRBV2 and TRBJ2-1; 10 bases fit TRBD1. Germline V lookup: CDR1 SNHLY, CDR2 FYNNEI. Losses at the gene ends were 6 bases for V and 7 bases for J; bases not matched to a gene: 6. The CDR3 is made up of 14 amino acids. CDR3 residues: CASRTGTGANEQFF. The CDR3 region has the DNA TGTGCCAGCAGGACCGGGACAGGGGCGAATGAGCAGTTCTTC.

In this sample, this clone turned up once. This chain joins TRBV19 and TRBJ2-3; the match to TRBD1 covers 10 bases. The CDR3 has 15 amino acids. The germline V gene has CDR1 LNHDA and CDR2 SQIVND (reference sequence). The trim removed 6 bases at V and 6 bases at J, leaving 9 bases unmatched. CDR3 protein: CASSLRDRGWDTQYF. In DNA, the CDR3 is TGTGCCAGTAGCCTTCGGGACAGGGGATGGGATACGCAGTATTTT.

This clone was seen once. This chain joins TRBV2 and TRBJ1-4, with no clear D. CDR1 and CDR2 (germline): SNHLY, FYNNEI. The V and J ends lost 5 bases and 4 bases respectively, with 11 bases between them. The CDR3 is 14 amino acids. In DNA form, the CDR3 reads TGTGCCAGCAGTATCCCAATGAGTAATGAAAAACTGTTTTTT. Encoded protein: CASSIPMSNEKLFF.

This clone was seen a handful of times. CDR3 in amino acids: CASTDNSYEQYF. CDR3 nucleotides: TGTGCCAGCACGGACAACTCCTACGAGCAGTACTTC. V usage is TRBV6-6 and J usage is TRBJ2-7, with a possible D match to TRBD1 (5 bases). V was clipped by 7 bases and J by 0 bases, with 7 bases between them. Germline V gene lookup returns CDR1 MNHNY and CDR2 SVGAGI (reference sequence). This CDR3 spans 12 amino acids.

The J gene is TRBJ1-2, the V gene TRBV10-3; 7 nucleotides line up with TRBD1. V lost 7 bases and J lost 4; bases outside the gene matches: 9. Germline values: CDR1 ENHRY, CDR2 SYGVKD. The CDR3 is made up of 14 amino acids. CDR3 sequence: CAITRTGSGYGYTF. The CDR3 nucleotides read TGTGCCATCACCCGGACAGGTTCTGGCTATGGCTACACCTTC.

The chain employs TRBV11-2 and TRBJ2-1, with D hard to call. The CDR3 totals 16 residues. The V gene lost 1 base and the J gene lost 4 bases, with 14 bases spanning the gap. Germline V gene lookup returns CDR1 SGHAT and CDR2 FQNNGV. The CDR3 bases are TGTGCCAGCAGCTTAGTACGTTGGCTAGATTACAATGAGCAGTTCTTC. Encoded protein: CASSLVRWLDYNEQFF. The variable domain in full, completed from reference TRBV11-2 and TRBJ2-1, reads EAGVAQSPRYKIIEKRQSVAFWCNPISGHATLYWYQQILGQGPKLLIQFQNNGVVDDSQLPKDRFSAERLKGVDSTLKIQPAKLEDSAVYLCASSLVRWLDYNEQFFGPGTRLTVL.

As DNA, the CDR3 is TGTGCCAGCAGCTCTGGACAGGGGCCCGGGGAGCTGTTTTTT. Its protein product is CASSSGQGPGELFF. The rearrangement links TRBV5-5 to TRBJ2-2; 9 bases fit TRBD1. CDR1 is SGHKS, CDR2 YYEKEE, per germline (reference sequence). The J segment lost 6 bases and the V segment lost 3 bases, leaving 3 bases of the junction unmatched. This CDR3 has 14 residues.

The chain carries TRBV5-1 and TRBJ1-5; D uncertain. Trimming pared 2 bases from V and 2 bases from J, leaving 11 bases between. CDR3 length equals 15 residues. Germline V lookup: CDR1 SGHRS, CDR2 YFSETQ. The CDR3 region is CASSLGEAGNQPQHF. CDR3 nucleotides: TGCGCCAGCAGCTTAGGAGAGGCAGGCAATCAGCCCCAGCATTTT.